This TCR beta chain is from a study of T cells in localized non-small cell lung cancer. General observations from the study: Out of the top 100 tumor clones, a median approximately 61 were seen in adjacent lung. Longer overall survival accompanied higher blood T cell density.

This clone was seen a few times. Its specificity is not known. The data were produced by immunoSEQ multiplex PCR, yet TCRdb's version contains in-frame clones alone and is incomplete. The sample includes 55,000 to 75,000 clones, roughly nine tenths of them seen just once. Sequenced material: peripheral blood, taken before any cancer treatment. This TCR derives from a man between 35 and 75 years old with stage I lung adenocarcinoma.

The CDR3 nucleotides read TGTGCCAGCAGCTTAGAGGTGATTATCTCTGGAAACACCATATATTTT. Translated: CASSLEVIISGNTIYF. The chain links TRBV7-6 to TRBJ1-3; D uncertain. Trimming removed 1 base at V and 0 bases at J, with 10 bases between. The CDR3 runs to 16 residues. Germline CDR1 reads SGHVS; CDR2 reads FNYEAQ.